These 32 T cell receptor beta chains were all obtained from the same sample, sequenced in a study of STAT5B mutations in CD4+ large granular lymphocyte leukemia. Profiling relied on immunoSEQ multiplex PCR, and the TCRdb table lists in-frame clones only, not all of them. The sample holds some 34,000 clones, roughly 80% seen once. Source material: CD4+ T cells from blood buffy coats. The receptors stem from a human donor in good health.

The sample holds a few counts of this clone. The rearrangement joins TRBV14 to TRBJ1-2; D is ambiguous. V shed 4 bases and J shed 2 bases, with 5 bases lying between them. Germline assignment: CDR1 SGHDN and CDR2 FVKESK. The CDR3 has 12 residues. The DNA for the CDR3 is TGTGCCAGCAGCCGTCGAAACTATGGCTACACCTTC. It translates to CASSRRNYGYTF.

This chain connects TRBV5-1 to TRBJ2-1; TRBD2 is a possible D gene (5 bases). The V gene lost 0 bases and the J gene lost 12 bases, with 13 bases spanning the gap. This CDR3 has 13 residues. From germline, CDR1 is SGHRS and CDR2 YFSETQ. The CDR3 nucleotides read TGCGCCAGCAGCTTGGTTTTCGGGGTGGGGCAGTTCTTC. It codes for CASSLVFGVGQFF.

This clone was seen a single time. The V and J genes are TRBV11-3 and TRBJ2-2; D is ambiguous. The germline V gene has CDR1 SGHNT and CDR2 YENEEA. Trimming cost V 5 bases and J 3 bases, with 4 bases left between them. The CDR3 is 12 residues long. The CDR3 DNA follows: TGTGCCAGCAGCCCCCACACCGGGGAGCTGTTTTTT. Its protein is CASSPHTGELFF.

This chain connects TRBV29-1 to TRBJ2-6; 7 bases line up with TRBD1. The CDR3 consists of 16 residues. V dropped 3 bases and J dropped 0; count of bases not matched to a gene: 5. Per germline, CDR1 SQVTM and CDR2 ANQGSEA. The CDR3 is CSVEKGGVSGANVLTF. CDR3 sequence (DNA): TGCAGCGTTGAGAAAGGGGGCGTCTCTGGGGCCAACGTCCTGACTTTC.

This clone showed up just a few times. The chain is built from TRBV5-1 and TRBJ1-1; D call uncertain. Germline V gene sequence: CDR1 SGHRS, CDR2 YFSETQ. CDR3 size: 13 residues. Trimming left V 1 base short and J 1 base short, with 5 bases between. DNA for the CDR3: TGCGCCAGCAGCTTGACGGCGAACACTGAAGCTTTCTTT. It translates to CASSLTANTEAFF.

This clone was seen more than once but under ten times. This chain connects TRBV21-1 to TRBJ2-7; the table names TRBD2, a call not compared with the DNA. TRBV21-1 is a documented pseudogene. CDR3 length equals 17 residues. CDR3 sequence: CASSKAPASSHSYEQYF. For the CDR3, the DNA is TGTGCCAGCAGCAAAGCGCCCGCGTCTAGCCATTCCTACGAGCAGTACTTC.

The chain combines TRBV27 with TRBJ2-3; D not certain. The germline V and J ends were trimmed by 3 bases and 0 bases, with 10 bases remaining between them. The CDR3 runs to 15 residues. Germline CDR1 reads MNHEY; CDR2 reads SMNVEV (reference sequence). DNA for the CDR3: TGTGCCAGCAGTTTTCTCGGATTTAGCACAGATACGCAGTATTTT. Translated, it gives CASSFLGFSTDTQYF.

The chain has TRBV7-6 and TRBJ1-6, with a possible D match to TRBD1 (5 bases). CDR1 and CDR2 (germline): SGHVS, FNYEAQ. With 1 base removed from V and 15 bases from J, the gap between germline ends came to 19 bases. The CDR3 spans 15 residues. The CDR3 DNA follows: TGTGCCAGCAGCTTAGGCCCCGCGGGGGGGAGGGACCTCCACTTT. Protein product: CASSLGPAGGRDLHF.

This chain connects TRBV19 to TRBJ1-4; D remains ambiguous. Germline V gene lookup returns CDR1 LNHDA and CDR2 SQIVND (reference sequence). The CDR3 loop spans 16 amino acids. Trimming removed 4 bases from V and 0 bases from J, with 12 bases in between. The CDR3 region has the DNA TGTGCCAGTAGTACTCGGGAGGCCGCAACTAATGAAAAACTGTTTTTT. Translation gives CASSTREAATNEKLFF.

This chain joins TRBV9 and TRBJ2-7, with D perhaps matching TRBD1 or TRBD2 (5 bases each). The V end was cut by 0 bases, the J end by 5 bases, with 12 bases between. CDR1 and CDR2 (germline): SGDLS, YYNGEE. CDR3 length equals 14 residues. The CDR3 reads CASSVELWGNEQYF. The CDR3 DNA reads TGTGCCAGCAGCGTAGAGCTTTGGGGGAACGAGCAGTACTTC.

The chain uses TRBV29-1 and TRBJ2-7, with D possibly being TRBD1 (6 bases). The CDR3 is made up of 11 amino acids. V was pared by 6 bases and J by 6 bases, with 12 bases between. In germline, CDR1 is SQVTM, CDR2 ANQGSEA. CDR3 sequence reads: CSVGQIGEQYF. The CDR3 DNA reads TGCAGCGTGGGACAAATCGGCGAGCAGTACTTC.

The chain has TRBV27 and TRBJ2-6, with unresolved D. Germline CDR1 is MNHEY and CDR2 is SMNVEV (reference sequence). CDR3 length equals 16 residues. Trimming pared 6 bases from V and 1 base from J, leaving 13 bases between. CDR3 region: CASSPDWASGANVLTF. CDR3 DNA sequence: TGTGCCAGCAGCCCCGATTGGGCATCTGGGGCCAACGTCCTGACTTTC. The full variable domain, in which reference TRBV27 and TRBJ2-6 provide the parts outside the CDR3, is EAQVTQNPRYLITVTGKKLTVTCSQNMNHEYMSWYRQDPGLGLRQIYYSMNVEVTDKGDVPEGYKVSRKEKRNFPLILESPSPNQTSLYFCASSPDWASGANVLTFGAGSRLTVL.

The rearrangement uses TRBV29-1 and TRBJ1-4, with D uncertain. V was cut by 0 bases and J by 8 bases, with 7 bases left in between. The CDR3 covers 12 residues. The germline CDR1 and CDR2 sequences are SQVTM and ANQGSEA. CDR3 amino acids: CSVEDPGEKLFF. CDR3 bases: TGCAGCGTTGAAGATCCGGGAGAAAAACTGTTTTTT.

The rearrangement joins TRBV7-2 to TRBJ2-2; maybe TRBD2 (6 bases). Trimming removed 3 bases at V and 3 bases at J, with 14 bases between. CDR3 length equals 16 residues. CDR1 and CDR2 (germline): SGHTA, FQGNSA. DNA of the CDR3: TGTGCCAGCAGCTTCCAGCGGGCTCGGGACACCGGGGAGCTGTTTTTT. Translated, it gives CASSFQRARDTGELFF.

This rearrangement joins TRBV7-8 to TRBJ2-5; 7 bases match TRBD2. Germline V gene data show CDR1 as SGHVS and CDR2 as FQNEAQ. The junction had 3 bases not matched to a gene; V was cut back by 2 bases and J by 3 bases. This CDR3 spans 14 amino acids. The CDR3 coding sequence is TGTGCCAGCAGCTTACCTAGCGGAAAAGAGACCCAGTACTTC. Its protein product is CASSLPSGKETQYF.

V gene TRBV7-5 combines with J gene TRBJ2-7; the table's TRBD1 call for D was not verified on the DNA. TRBV7-5 is tagged as a pseudogene. The CDR3 spans 13 residues. CDR3: CARRRTGCYEQYF. As DNA, the CDR3 is TGTGCCAGACGCAGGACAGGGTGCTACGAGCAGTACTTC.

The genes are TRBV5-1 and TRBJ1-2, with D perhaps TRBD1 (6 bases). The CDR3 length is 14 residues. Germline-derived CDR1 and CDR2 are SGHRS and YFSETQ. The V end lost 0 bases, the J end lost 8 bases, and 14 bases lay between the germline ends. CDR3 coding DNA: TGCGCCAGCAGCTTGGTGACAGGACCGGACGGCTACACCTTC. Translated: CASSLVTGPDGYTF.

This chain joins TRBV6-4 and TRBJ2-1, with 9 bases identical to TRBD2. Germline CDR1 MRHNA, CDR2 SNTAGT. Trimming cost V 6 bases and J 8 bases; bases outside gene matches: 11. This CDR3 comprises 15 residues. The CDR3 spells CASSLEAGGIYEQFF. The DNA of the CDR3 is TGTGCCAGCAGCCTCGAGGCGGGAGGGATTTATGAGCAGTTCTTC.

The chain couples TRBV7-2 to TRBJ2-1; 8 bases are a match to TRBD1. The CDR3 contains 15 residues. The germline V gene encodes CDR1 SGHTA and CDR2 FQGNSA. V dropped 1 base and J dropped 8; count of bases not matched to a gene: 7. The CDR3 loop is CASSLGQGRLHEQFF. In DNA form, the CDR3 reads TGTGCCAGCAGCTTAGGACAGGGGAGACTTCATGAGCAGTTCTTC. Supplemented by reference TRBV7-2 and TRBJ2-1, the full variable domain reads GAGVSQSPSNKVTEKGKDVELRCDPISGHTALYWYRQSLGQGLEFLIYFQGNSAPDKSGLPSDRFSAERTGGSVSTLTIQRTQQEDSAVYLCASSLGQGRLHEQFFGPGTRLTVL.

There are a few counts of this clone. V is TRBV5-4 and J is TRBJ2-7, with D tentatively TRBD1 (6 bases). The V end lost 3 bases, the J end lost 0 bases, and 13 bases lay between the germline ends. The CDR3 runs to 15 residues. From germline, CDR1 is SGHNT and CDR2 YYREEE (reference sequence). CDR3 nucleotides: TGTGCCAGCAGCTCGCGCACAGGGAACTCCTACGAGCAGTACTTC. Its protein is CASSSRTGNSYEQYF.

The rearrangement joins TRBV11-3 to TRBJ2-3; 8 positions match TRBD2. With 3 bases clipped from V and 1 base from J, the junction kept 6 bases outside the gene matches. CDR1 SGHNT and CDR2 YENEEA come from the germline V gene. The CDR3 contains 16 residues. This CDR3 is CASSFGGRPGTDTQYF. The CDR3 DNA sequence: TGTGCCAGCAGCTTTGGCGGGAGGCCCGGCACAGATACGCAGTATTTT.

This chain joins TRBV19 and TRBJ1-4; weak D call: TRBD1 (5 bases). CDR1 is LNHDA and CDR2 is SQIVND in the germline V gene (reference sequence). This CDR3 comprises 13 residues. V dropped 9 bases and J dropped 8 bases, with 16 bases sitting between them. The CDR3 DNA reads TGTGCCAGCTTGGGGCGCGTGCGGGAAAAACTGTTTTTT. Translation gives CASLGRVREKLFF.

The J gene is TRBJ2-7, the V gene TRBV28; D is perhaps TRBD2 (6 bases). Per the germline V gene, CDR1 is MDHEN and CDR2 is SYDVKM. The CDR3 totals 15 residues. The V end was cut by 3 bases, the J end by 6 bases, with 18 bases between. The CDR3 spells CASSFTGVASPEQYF. Here the CDR3 DNA reads TGTGCCAGCAGTTTTACGGGAGTAGCGTCACCCGAGCAGTACTTC.

The chain employs TRBV10-3 and TRBJ1-3; D ambiguous. V was clipped by 4 bases and J by 0 bases, with 10 bases between them. This CDR3 has 15 amino acids. Germline V gives CDR1 ENHRY, CDR2 SYGVKD. The CDR3, as DNA: TGTGCCATCAGTGGAAGGAGCCACTCTGGAAACACCATATATTTT. Its protein is CAISGRSHSGNTIYF.

This clone was counted only a few times. The gene calls are TRBV5-4 and TRBJ2-6; possibly TRBD1 for D (6 bases). CDR1 is SGHNT, CDR2 YYREEE, per germline (reference sequence). The CDR3 extends over 17 amino acids. V was pared by 2 bases and J by 2 bases, with 14 bases between. CDR3 loop: CASSFGGPGTGANVLTF. CDR3 in DNA: TGTGCCAGCAGCTTTGGGGGCCCAGGGACTGGGGCCAACGTCCTGACTTTC.

The genes are TRBV7-2 and TRBJ2-1; 11 bases match TRBD2. With V trimmed by 3 bases and J by 10 bases, 8 bases remained unmatched. The CDR3 loop spans 15 amino acids. Looked up from germline, CDR1 is SGHTA and CDR2 is FQGNSA. The CDR3 region is CASSLGLAAPSEQFF. The CDR3 DNA is TGTGCCAGCAGCTTGGGACTAGCGGCGCCCAGCGAGCAGTTCTTC.

This chain uses TRBV9 with TRBJ1-2; D not resolved. V was cut by 0 bases and J by 1 base, with 16 bases left in between. The CDR3 totals 17 residues. The germline CDR1 and CDR2 sequences are SGDLS and YYNGEE. The CDR3: CASSVGPQPGFNYGYTF. As DNA, the CDR3 is TGTGCCAGCAGCGTAGGGCCTCAGCCCGGCTTTAACTATGGCTACACCTTC.

The chain joins TRBV5-6 to TRBJ2-3; 9 nucleotides align to TRBD2. CDR1 is SGHDT and CDR2 is YYEEEE in the germline V gene. The CDR3 covers 15 residues. The V and J ends lost 2 bases and 3 bases, in that order; junction bases with no gene match: 4. The CDR3 spells CASSFSGSGTDTQYF. The CDR3, as DNA: TGTGCCAGCAGCTTTAGCGGGAGCGGGACAGATACGCAGTATTTT.

V and J are TRBV10-3 and TRBJ2-2; 10 bases fit TRBD2. CDR3 length: 15 residues. Trimming took 3 bases from V and 5 from J; bases not matched to a gene: 3. CDR1 and CDR2 from the germline V gene are ENHRY and SYGVKD. The chain's CDR3 is CAISDPSGRTGELFF. The CDR3 coding sequence is TGTGCCATCAGTGACCCTAGCGGGAGAACCGGGGAGCTGTTTTTT.

V gene TRBV28 combines with J gene TRBJ1-4; D unclear. Trimming left V 6 bases short and J 8 bases short, with 19 bases between. The CDR3 is 15 amino acids. Germline V gene sequence: CDR1 MDHEN, CDR2 SYDVKM. CDR3 nucleotides: TGTGCCAGCAGCATGATAATGGGAGGAGGCGAAAAACTGTTTTTT. It is translated as CASSMIMGGGEKLFF. The variable domain in full, completed from reference TRBV28 and TRBJ1-4, reads DVKVTQSSRYLVKRTGEKVFLECVQDMDHENMFWYRQDPGLGLRLIYFSYDVKMKEKGDIPEGYSVSREKKERFSLILESASTNQTSMYLCASSMIMGGGEKLFFGSGTQLSVL.

This clone was detected only a few times. The chain combines TRBV4-1 with TRBJ1-5, with D unclear. Trimming took 3 bases from V and 5 from J, leaving 11 bases between them. The length of the CDR3 is 14 residues. Germline CDR1 reads MGHRA; CDR2 reads YSYEKL. As DNA, the CDR3 is TGCGCCAGCAGCCAGTCCGCCCGGGATCAGCCCCAGCATTTT. Encoded protein: CASSQSARDQPQHF.

This clone was seen once. The rearrangement joins TRBV5-4 to TRBJ2-3, with D maybe TRBD1 (6 bases). With 0 bases removed from V and 2 bases from J, the gap between germline ends came to 7 bases. Germline lookup yields CDR1 SGHNT and CDR2 YYREEE (reference sequence). The CDR3 consists of 14 residues. This chain's CDR3 is CASSLAGATDTQYF. The CDR3 bases are TGTGCCAGCAGCTTGGCAGGGGCCACAGATACGCAGTATTTT.